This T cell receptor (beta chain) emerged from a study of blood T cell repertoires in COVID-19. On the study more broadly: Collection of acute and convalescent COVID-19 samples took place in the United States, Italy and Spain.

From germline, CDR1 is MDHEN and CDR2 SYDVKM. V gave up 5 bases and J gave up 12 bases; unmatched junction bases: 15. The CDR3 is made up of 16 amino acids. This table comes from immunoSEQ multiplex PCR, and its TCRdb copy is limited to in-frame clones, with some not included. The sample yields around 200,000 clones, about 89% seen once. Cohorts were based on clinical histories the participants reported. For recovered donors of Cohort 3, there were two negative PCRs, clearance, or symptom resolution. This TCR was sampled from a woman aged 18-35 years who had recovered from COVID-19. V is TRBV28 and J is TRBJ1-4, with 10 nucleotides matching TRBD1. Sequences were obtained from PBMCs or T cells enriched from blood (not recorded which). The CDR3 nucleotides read TGTGCCAGCAGTCCGGTATCGGGACAGGGGAGGCGAGAACTGTTTTTT. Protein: CASSPVSGQGRRELFF.